This T cell receptor (beta chain) is from a study of CD8+CD57+ T cells in acquired aplastic anemia. Overall study: Mean DNA quantity obtained from sorted CD4+ and CD8+ cells was 3 to 4 ug. Findings of the study overall: The number of CD8+ CDR3 sequences shared by patients and controls was roughly 30.

CD8+CD57+ cell expansion had been shown by flow cytometry in patients chosen for sequencing. Severe acquired aplastic anemia affected all patients. The use of genomic DNA as template underpinned the TCR beta VDJ and CDR3 profiling. A single record per CDR3 protein comes from TCRdb applying MiXCR to the reads. The sample consists of approximately 40,000 distinct CDR3 sequences, about 60% of them appearing once. Concerning this clonotype itself: The antigen remains undetermined.

The CDR3 consists of 12 residues. Deletions cut 5 bases from V and 2 bases from J, with 5 bases between. The V gene's germline CDR1 is KGHDR and CDR2 SFDVKD. This clonotype was obtained from a human donor with aplastic anemia. This chain links TRBV24-1 with TRBJ2-5, with D unclear. Specimen: sorted CD4+, CD8+, or CD8+CD57+ T cells (not recorded which) from PBMCs. Here the CDR3 reads CATSAEQETQYF. The CDR3 DNA is TGTGCCACCAGTGCCGAGCAAGAGACCCAGTACTTC.